This T cell receptor (beta chain) was retrieved from a study of blood T cell repertoires in COVID-19. About the study: Both acute and convalescent COVID-19 samples were obtained from the United States, Italy and Spain. T cells, B-cell-depleted T cells, or PBMCs provided the cDNA or gDNA that served as material.

V was pared by 1 base and J by 6 bases, with 4 bases of the junction left unmatched. CDR1 is LNHDA, CDR2 SQIVND, per germline (reference sequence). The CDR3 totals 16 residues. TCRdb's copy holds only in-frame clones and misses some; the assay was immunoSEQ multiplex PCR. The sample has 90,000 to 100,000 clones, about 86% seen once. The sample was peripheral blood. The chain links TRBV19 to TRBJ2-1; 12 nucleotides match TRBD2. This sequence originates from a man at least 80 years old with acute or convalescent COVID-19. In nucleotides, the CDR3 is TGTGCCAGTAGTATAGGACCGGGACTAGCGGGCAATGAGCAGTTCTTC. Protein product: CASSIGPGLAGNEQFF.